This T cell receptor (beta chain) was recorded in a study of monozygotic twins with inflammatory bowel disease (dated by TCRdb to between 2018 and 2021). Some background on the complete study: In total, 28 monozygotic twin pairs made up the full study: 19 Danish pairs, all IBD-discordant, plus nine German pairs, of which four were IBD-concordant and five were IBD-discordant. Each individual had, on average, about 151 000 unique TCRalpha sequences and 181 000 unique TCRbeta sequences available for analysis. The search for disease-associated traits relied mainly on comparing, within discordant pairs, IBD patients with their genetically identical healthy co-twins. Summary of the overall study and its limitations: Concordant and discordant twins showed no difference in repertoire similarity, possibly because of limited statistical power. Background noise and inter-individual variability may have been introduced into the repertoires by the differing immunosuppressive treatments among patients. Different T cell subtypes could not be distinguished in the analysis. TCRbeta repertoire diversity, by inverse Simpson index, was decreased in IBD patients compared with their healthy co-twins. Compared with healthy twins, IBD patients had fewer clonotypes in common with other individuals, a difference most pronounced in patients showing signs of disease activity. No single strong signal or clonotype linked to IBD turned up in the results, so the idea that one exists was not supported.

For this clonotype: The antigen it binds to is not known.

From each donor, an approximately 2.5 ml peripheral blood sample was collected into PAXgene tubes and stored at -80 degrees C. Without T cell sorting, total RNA was isolated from whole blood using the PAXgene blood miRNA kit on an automated QIAcube. Deep TCRalpha and TCRbeta repertoire profiling with unique molecular barcoding was performed on peripheral blood of monozygotic twin pairs concordant or discordant for inflammatory bowel disease. Smoking habits were recorded for all twin pairs, with individuals classified as current, former or never smokers. Libraries came from 5' RACE. Preparation of each TCR library used approximately 3,700 ng of total RNA. For each sample, cDNA was synthesized in eight separate reactions using SMARTScribe reverse transcriptase. During cDNA synthesis, unique molecular identifiers containing a 6-nucleotide sample barcode were introduced by template switching. TCRalpha and TCRbeta cDNA was amplified in two nested PCRs of around 15 and 10 cycles, and bead purification was carried out after each PCR. Before amplification, cDNA was treated with uracil DNA-glycosylase and purified using the QIAquick PCR purification kit. In the second PCR, Illumina TruSeq-compatible adapters and sample-specific barcodes were added. Library quality and concentration were assessed using TapeStation and Qubit, and about 5 ng of each library was pooled. Sequencing of pooled libraries was carried out on an Illumina HiSeq2500 single-index Rapid Run using 2 x 100 bp reads and custom sequencing primers. As for the authors' bioinformatics: UMI-based consensus assembly with MiGEC version 1.2.6 was used to correct PCR and sequencing errors. MiXCR version 2.1.1 handled V(D)J alignment, clonotype assembly and CDR3 extraction. To normalise gene usage, clonotype sharing and MAIT/NKT TCR abundance, the analysis used the top 1000, 10 000 and 20 000 clonotypes per sample. Diversity was computed as the inverse Simpson index with the vegan R package after downsampling to 27 000 UMIs. Paired Mann-Whitney U tests on discordant twin pairs were used, with Benjamini-Hochberg multiple-testing correction. With the reads reprocessed by TCRdb, a single entry stands for each CDR3 protein sequence and no DNA is reported. It is TCRdb's table, rather than the study itself, that gives the V and J calls and clone size. The sample has approximately 160,000 distinct CDR3 sequences on record. 6% to 9.5% of the sample is taken by the ten largest.

The sequencing input was blood. The clonotype originates from a human donor with ulcerative colitis or Crohn's disease, or a healthy co-twin of an affected twin (not recorded which).

This receptor carries the CDR3 CSVEGGDGQYF. The receptor chain draws on TRBV29-1 and TRBJ2-3. Taken from cysteine to phenylalanine, the CDR3 has 11 residues. The nucleotide record is missing. Sequences SQVTM (CDR1) and ANQGSEA (CDR2) are obtained from the germline V gene.